The next 29 T cell receptor beta chains were all read from a single sample in a study of blood T cell repertoires in COVID-19. The data were produced by immunoSEQ multiplex PCR, yet TCRdb's version contains in-frame clones alone and is incomplete. The sample shows tens of thousands of clones, roughly four fifths of them seen only once. Sequenced: peripheral blood. The receptors were sampled from a woman aged 80 or over with active or convalescent COVID-19.

This clone appeared a single time. The V and J genes are TRBV7-3 and TRBJ2-2; D is unclear. The CDR3 sequence is 14 residues long. The V end was cut by 5 bases, the J end by 4 bases, with 11 bases between. Germline values: CDR1 SGHTA, CDR2 FQGTGA. This CDR3 is CASSPTSVTGELFF. CDR3 DNA sequence: TGTGCCAGCAGCCCTACGTCGGTCACCGGGGAGCTGTTTTTT. Full variable domain (missing parts from reference TRBV7-3 and TRBJ2-2): GAGVSQTPSNKVTEKGKYVELRCDPISGHTALYWYRQSLGQGPEFLIYFQGTGAADDSGLPNDRFFAVRPEGSVSTLKIQRTERGDSAVYLCASSPTSVTGELFFGEGSRLTVL.

The rearrangement joins TRBV30 to TRBJ2-5; D not resolved. CDR1 is GTSNPN and CDR2 is SVGIG in the germline V gene (reference sequence). Trimming left V 0 bases short and J 4 bases short, with 9 bases between. The CDR3 loop spans 13 amino acids. CDR3 sequence reads: CAWSVRGLETQYF. The CDR3 nucleotides read TGTGCCTGGAGTGTAAGAGGTCTAGAGACCCAGTACTTC.

V and J are TRBV6-5 and TRBJ2-2, with D possibly being TRBD2 (6 bases). The V and J ends lost 4 bases and 7 bases respectively, with 13 bases between them. CDR1 MNHEY and CDR2 SVGAGI come from the germline V gene. This CDR3 contains 14 residues. DNA of the CDR3: TGTGCCAGCAGTTCCTCCTACGGGAGCGGGGAGCTGTTTTTT. It encodes CASSSSYGSGELFF.

This clone was seen repeatedly, ten times or more. This chain connects TRBV7-2 to TRBJ2-3, with TRBD1 as a possible D gene (6 bases). V gave up 1 base and J gave up 6 bases, with 14 bases separating them. The CDR3 spans 15 residues. Germline-derived CDR1 and CDR2 are SGHTA and FQGNSA. The CDR3 is CASSLGGSGADTQYF. DNA for the CDR3: TGTGCCAGCAGCTTAGGGGGCTCAGGGGCGGATACGCAGTATTTT.

This clone has a single count. The chain joins TRBV15 to TRBJ2-3; possible D gene TRBD1, 6 bases. The V end was cut by 1 base, the J end by 6 bases, with 17 bases between. From germline, CDR1 is LNHNV and CDR2 YYDKDF (reference sequence). The CDR3 totals 16 residues. CDR3 loop: CATSRGLGATVDTQYF. CDR3 nucleotide sequence: TGTGCCACCAGCAGAGGGTTGGGGGCCACCGTGGATACGCAGTATTTT.

The chain carries TRBV7-3 and TRBJ1-1; D call uncertain. CDR1 is SGHTA, CDR2 FQGTGA, per germline. This CDR3 contains 13 residues. V was cut by 5 bases and J by 1 base, with 8 bases left in between. The CDR3 spells CASSPSPNTEAFF. The CDR3 DNA reads TGTGCCAGCAGCCCCTCCCCGAACACTGAAGCTTTCTTT.

The CDR3 DNA is TGTGCCAGCAGCTTCGGGGACAGTCGCTCTGGGGCCAACGTCCTGACTTTC. Translated: CASSFGDSRSGANVLTF. The chain couples TRBV5-4 to TRBJ2-6; 7 nucleotides agree with TRBD1. This CDR3 region has 17 residues. CDR1 and CDR2 from the germline V gene are SGHNT and YYREEE (reference sequence). The ends lost 2 bases at V and 0 bases at J; junction bases unmatched: 5.

The CDR3 region has the DNA TGTGCCAGCAGTCTTAGCCCCCCCGACACTGAAGCTTTCTTT. Encoded protein: CASSLSPPDTEAFF. This sequence joins TRBV28 and TRBJ1-1; D gene ambiguous. CDR3 length: 14 residues. V lost 5 bases and J 3 bases, leaving 13 bases between the germline ends. Germline assignment: CDR1 MDHEN and CDR2 SYDVKM.

This clone was seen more than once but under ten times. The chain carries TRBV6-5 and TRBJ2-7, with 7 nucleotides matching TRBD1. The CDR3 is 13 amino acids. With V trimmed by 5 bases and J by 3 bases, 4 bases remained unmatched. Germline CDR1 and CDR2: MNHEY and SVGAGI. Written as DNA, the CDR3 is TGTGCCAGCAGTCAGGGACAGTACTACGAGCAGTACTTC. As protein: CASSQGQYYEQYF.

This rearrangement joins TRBV6-5 to TRBJ1-6; no definite D call. Germline lookup yields CDR1 MNHEY and CDR2 SVGAGI. This CDR3 has 16 amino acids. V was clipped by 2 bases and J by 7 bases, with 15 bases between them. The CDR3, as DNA: TGTGCCAGCAGTTACACGCCCGGGTTTTTAAATTCACCCCTCCACTTT. Amino acid sequence: CASSYTPGFLNSPLHF.

The rearrangement uses TRBV7-9 and TRBJ1-4; D possibly corresponds to TRBD1 (5 bases). This CDR3 region has 15 residues. Germline V gives CDR1 SEHNR, CDR2 FQNEAQ (reference sequence). Trimming pared 5 bases from V and 5 bases from J, leaving 15 bases between. CDR3 nucleotide sequence: TGTGCCAGCAGCCCACCAGGGCCGAGAAATGAAAAACTGTTTTTT. Translating gives CASSPPGPRNEKLFF.

V usage is TRBV6-2 or TRBV6-3 and J usage is TRBJ1-1; 7 bases are shared with TRBD1. Losses at the gene ends were 4 bases for V and 11 bases for J; bases not matched to a gene: 16. The CDR3 spans 15 residues. In germline, CDR1 is MNHEY, CDR2 SVGEGT. CDR3 in amino acids: CASSSRGQKRPGAFF. The CDR3 nucleotides read TGTGCCAGCAGTTCCCGGGGACAGAAGCGCCCGGGGGCTTTCTTT.

The genes are TRBV5-6 and TRBJ2-3, with TRBD2 matching over 7 bases. Germline lookup yields CDR1 SGHDT and CDR2 YYEEEE. This CDR3 is 17 amino acids long. Unmatched junction bases numbered 12, after V lost 2 bases and J lost 3 bases. CDR3 bases: TGTGCCAGCAGCTTTTTTCTCGCGGGGGACGAAACAGATACGCAGTATTTT. This translates into CASSFFLAGDETDTQYF.

This rearrangement joins TRBV14 to TRBJ2-5, with 10 bases aligning to TRBD2. The CDR3 contains 18 residues. Germline V gives CDR1 SGHDN, CDR2 FVKESK. Trimming at V came to 1 base and at J to 4 bases, leaving 12 bases not matched to a gene. In nucleotides, the CDR3 is TGTGCCAGCAGCCAAGTCCCGTTCAGCGGGGGGGCGTCAGAGACCCAGTACTTC. Amino acids: CASSQVPFSGGASETQYF.

The V call is TRBV7-2, the J call TRBJ2-7; D may be TRBD2 (7 bases). The CDR3 is made up of 14 amino acids. V shed 1 base and J shed 5 bases, with 12 bases lying between them. The germline CDR1 and CDR2 sequences are SGHTA and FQGNSA. CDR3 nucleotide sequence: TGTGCCAGCAGCTTAGAGGGGGGGATCCACGAGCAGTACTTC. It specifies CASSLEGGIHEQYF.

V is TRBV29-1 and J is TRBJ2-2; 9 nucleotides match TRBD1. The CDR3 spans 14 residues. The germline CDR1 and CDR2 sequences are SQVTM and ANQGSEA. The V segment lost 4 bases and the J segment 7 bases; nucleotides outside the gene matches: 7. The CDR3 spells CSVGSGTGYGELFF. The CDR3 nucleotides read TGCAGCGTTGGATCCGGGACAGGGTACGGGGAGCTGTTTTTT.

This chain links TRBV3-1 (or the pseudogene TRBV3-2) with TRBJ2-3, with D hard to call. The CDR3 length is 15 residues. Germline CDR1 LGHDT, CDR2 YNNKEL (reference sequence). V gave up 1 base and J gave up 3 bases, with 11 bases separating them. CDR3 bases: TGTGCCAGCAGCCAAGCTCATCTACGGACAGATACGCAGTATTTT. Translating gives CASSQAHLRTDTQYF.

This chain joins TRBV7-2 and TRBJ1-5; TRBD1 agrees at 7 bases. Germline loops: CDR1 SGHTA, CDR2 FQGNSA. The CDR3 is 14 residues long. V was clipped by 6 bases and J by 2 bases; unmatched bases: 4. The CDR3 coding sequence is TGTGCCAGCAGTCGACAGGGTGGCAATCAGCCCCAGCATTTT. Encoded protein: CASSRQGGNQPQHF.

The chain is built from TRBV2 and TRBJ1-2; 7 nucleotides agree with TRBD1. The V segment lost 8 bases and the J segment 3 bases; nucleotides outside the gene matches: 6. CDR3 length: 13 residues. Germline-derived CDR1 and CDR2 are SNHLY and FYNNEI. The CDR3, as DNA: TGTGCCAGCGGACAGGAAAGGGACTATGGCTACACCTTC. It codes for CASGQERDYGYTF.

The chain is built from TRBV27 and TRBJ2-3; D unclear. Germline V lookup: CDR1 MNHEY, CDR2 SMNVEV (reference sequence). The CDR3 is made up of 13 amino acids. Trimming took 3 bases from V and 3 from J, leaving 7 bases between them. CDR3 in amino acids: CASSFGRTDTQYF. For the CDR3, the DNA is TGTGCCAGCAGTTTCGGTCGGACAGATACGCAGTATTTT.

This rearrangement joins TRBV27 to TRBJ2-7; 7 bases are a match to TRBD1. The CDR3 length is 12 residues. The germline V gene encodes CDR1 MNHEY and CDR2 SMNVEV (reference sequence). Trimming removed 6 bases from V and 5 bases from J; junction bases left unmatched: 4. The CDR3 region is CASSQTGNEQYF. In DNA form, the CDR3 reads TGTGCCAGCAGCCAGACAGGGAACGAGCAGTACTTC.

Remarks on this clone: The sample contains more than one DNA sequence encoding this CDR3. J is TRBJ1-2 and V is TRBV5-1; tentative D call: TRBD1 (5 bases). The V and J ends lost 0 bases and 5 bases respectively, with 5 bases between them. Germline assignment: CDR1 SGHRS and CDR2 YFSETQ. The CDR3 extends over 12 amino acids. The CDR3 DNA sequence: TGCGCCAGCAGCTTGGGACAGTATGGCTACACCTTC. Amino acid sequence: CASSLGQYGYTF.

This clone showed up just a few times. This sequence joins TRBV23-1 and TRBJ2-1; TRBD2 agrees at 15 bases. TRBV23-1 is known as an ORF, though its function is uncertain. The CDR3 totals 16 residues. V trimming: 8 bases; J trimming: 4 bases; junction bases outside the gene matches: 6. This CDR3 reads CASRRTSGGDYNEQFF. In DNA, the CDR3 is TGCGCCAGCCGGAGGACTAGCGGGGGGGATTACAATGAGCAGTTCTTC.

J is TRBJ1-2 and V is TRBV5-6; 8 bases line up with TRBD1. The V and J ends lost 6 bases and 4 bases, in that order; junction bases with no gene match: 8. Looked up from germline, CDR1 is SGHDT and CDR2 is YYEEEE. The CDR3 extends over 14 amino acids. The CDR3 DNA is TGTGCCAGCAAAGTGACAGGGGCTTCCTATGGCTACACCTTC. Protein product: CASKVTGASYGYTF.

V is TRBV27 and J is TRBJ2-7; D unclear. The CDR3 has 15 residues. The V end was cut by 0 bases, the J end by 4 bases, with 13 bases between. Germline V CDR1 and CDR2: MNHEY, SMNVEV (reference sequence). The CDR3 protein is CASSLSGVFRYEQYF. The CDR3 DNA reads as TGTGCCAGCAGTTTATCTGGCGTCTTCAGGTACGAGCAGTACTTC.

The V gene is TRBV4-1, the J gene TRBJ1-3, with 7 bases lining up with TRBD1. Germline V lookup: CDR1 MGHRA, CDR2 YSYEKL. The CDR3 loop spans 14 amino acids. J gave up 4 bases and V 4 bases, and 4 bases lay outside the gene matches. For the CDR3, the DNA is TGCGCCAGCAGCCCACCAGGGGGGGGAAACACCATATATTTT. As protein: CASSPPGGGNTIYF.

Ten or more counts support this clone. V usage is TRBV7-8 and J usage is TRBJ2-2, with D possibly TRBD2 on 5 matching bases. The germline V and J ends were trimmed by 1 base and 8 bases, with 8 bases remaining between them. The germline V gene encodes CDR1 SGHVS and CDR2 FQNEAQ. CDR3 size: 13 residues. CDR3 region: CASSLVEGGELFF. CDR3 in DNA: TGTGCCAGCAGCTTAGTTGAGGGAGGGGAGCTGTTTTTT.

This chain joins TRBV2 and TRBJ2-3, with TRBD2 matching over 11 bases. From germline, CDR1 is SNHLY and CDR2 FYNNEI. Unmatched junction bases numbered 12, after V lost 5 bases and J lost 2 bases. The CDR3 runs 18 residues. CDR3 nucleotides: TGTGCCAGCAGTTCTCGTAGCGGGGGGGCGCTACCCACAGATACGCAGTATTTT. It specifies CASSSRSGGALPTDTQYF.

The chain couples TRBV5-8 to TRBJ1-2, with D tentatively TRBD1 (5 bases). Germline CDR1 is SGHTS and CDR2 is YDEGEE. CDR3 length: 15 residues. Trimming cost V 0 bases and J 0 bases, with 9 bases left between them. CDR3 bases: TGTGCCAGCAGCTTGGTCAGGGTATCTAACTATGGCTACACCTTC. As protein: CASSLVRVSNYGYTF.